The table lists the clone carrying this T cell receptor (beta chain) with a few counts. Authors' methods: Amplified reference gene primers provided the basis for estimating nucleated cell counts. Generated by immunoSEQ multiplex PCR, the TCRdb table keeps only in-frame clones and is missing some. V and J calls and clone size follow that table, whereas D and trimming were derived from the DNA. The profile shows about 110,000 clones, roughly 84% of them singletons. This sample stems from a study of blood T cell repertoires in COVID-19. Study background: The United States, Italy and Spain provided the acute and convalescent COVID-19 samples. T cells, B-cell-depleted T cells, or PBMCs supplied cDNA or gDNA.

This TCR derives from a woman between 45 and 65 years old with acute or convalescent COVID-19. The sample consisted of peripheral blood.

The CDR3 here is CASSLRGGLNTGELFF. In nucleotides, the CDR3 is TGTGCCAGCAGCCTGAGGGGGGGTCTAAACACCGGGGAGCTGTTTTTT. The rearrangement links TRBV7-2 to TRBJ2-2; D possibly corresponds to TRBD2 (7 bases). This CDR3 has 16 residues. Trimming left V 5 bases short and J 2 bases short, with 15 bases between. Germline V CDR1 and CDR2: SGHTA, FQGNSA.